This passage covers 13 T cell receptor beta chains from one sample sequenced in a study of blood T cell repertoires in COVID-19. The data were produced by immunoSEQ multiplex PCR, yet TCRdb's version contains in-frame clones alone and is incomplete. The sample carries about 270,000 clones, about 87% recorded once. The specimen sequenced was PBMCs or T cells enriched from blood (not recorded which). Receptors originate from a woman in her forties or fifties who had recovered from COVID-19.

The table lists this clone with a count of one. The V gene is TRBV11-2, the J gene TRBJ2-5, with D possibly matching TRBD2 (5 bases). Germline loops: CDR1 SGHAT, CDR2 FQNNGV. This CDR3 has 17 residues. V shed 3 bases and J shed 5 bases, with 22 bases lying between them. CDR3 DNA: TGTGCCAGCAGCTTTGTTTCTAGCCCAGACCCGGGGGAGACCCAGTACTTC. Translated: CASSFVSSPDPGETQYF.

The table lists this clone with a count of one. J is TRBJ1-2 and V is TRBV29-1; D remains unclear. CDR1 and CDR2 (germline): SQVTM, ANQGSEA. The CDR3 contains 11 residues. V lost 7 bases and J 4 bases, leaving 10 bases between the germline ends. CDR3 DNA: TGCAGCGGAGGAGACGTCTATGGCTACACCTTC. Its translation: CSGGDVYGYTF.

This sequence joins TRBV5-1 and TRBJ2-7, with TRBD1 identical over 8 bases. This CDR3 comprises 15 residues. Germline CDR1 is SGHRS and CDR2 is YFSETQ. Trimming at V came to 0 bases and at J to 2 bases, leaving 4 bases not matched to a gene. DNA for the CDR3: TGCGCCAGCAGCTTGGCCCAGGGACAGGCCTACGAGCAGTACTTC. This codes for CASSLAQGQAYEQYF.

V and J are TRBV11-3 and TRBJ1-4; the D gene is possibly TRBD1 (5 bases). Germline V CDR1 and CDR2: SGHNT, YENEEA. Trimming removed 3 bases from V and 8 bases from J, with 13 bases in between. The CDR3 consists of 14 residues. CDR3 in DNA: TGTGCCAGCAGCTTTGGAGGGGATGGCGAAAAACTGTTTTTT. Translation: CASSFGGDGEKLFF.

The table lists this clone with a count of one. The genes are TRBV4-1 and TRBJ2-1; D is unclear. CDR3 length equals 17 residues. V was shortened by 2 bases and J by 2 bases, with 16 bases between the two germline ends. Germline V gene lookup returns CDR1 MGHRA and CDR2 YSYEKL. CDR3 nucleotides: TGCGCCAGCAGCCAACGCGATCTAGACTTGGCCTACAATGAGCAGTTCTTC. This codes for CASSQRDLDLAYNEQFF.

The chain combines TRBV7-9 with TRBJ2-1, with a weak D call TRBD2 (7 bases). Germline loops: CDR1 SEHNR, CDR2 FQNEAQ (reference sequence). CDR3 size: 16 residues. Trimming removed 5 bases from V and 6 bases from J, with 20 bases in between. CDR3 coding DNA: TGTGCCAGCAGCACCCGGGGGCGGGAGTTGTCCAATGAGCAGTTCTTC. It encodes CASSTRGRELSNEQFF.

The chain joins TRBV9 to TRBJ1-6; 8 bases map to TRBD1. V lost 3 bases, J lost 7 bases, and 9 bases stayed unmatched. The CDR3 totals 16 residues. Looked up from germline, CDR1 is SGDLS and CDR2 is YYNGEE. The CDR3 sequence: CASSASAGQVNSPLHF. CDR3 nucleotides: TGTGCCAGCAGCGCCTCGGCGGGACAGGTCAATTCACCCCTCCACTTT.

V usage is TRBV7-9 and J usage is TRBJ1-5; TRBD1 matches 8 bases. This CDR3 spans 17 amino acids. V dropped 3 bases and J dropped 7; count of bases not matched to a gene: 14. The germline CDR1 and CDR2 sequences are SEHNR and FQNEAQ (reference sequence). CDR3 loop: CASSLVSVVTGAQPQHF. In DNA, the CDR3 is TGTGCCAGCAGCTTGGTGTCTGTGGTGACAGGGGCACAGCCCCAGCATTTT.

This clone came up once. The genes are TRBV30 and TRBJ1-1; 9 bases fit TRBD1. Germline V gene lookup returns CDR1 GTSNPN and CDR2 SVGIG (reference sequence). Unmatched junction bases numbered 6, after V lost 2 bases and J lost 5 bases. The CDR3 has 14 amino acids. Here the CDR3 reads CAWSPGTGRTEAFF. CDR3 DNA sequence: TGTGCCTGGAGTCCCGGGACAGGGAGGACTGAAGCTTTCTTT.

This clone has just a few counts. V is TRBV19 and J is TRBJ1-5, with 9 bases identical to TRBD1. Losses at the gene ends were 7 bases for V and 2 bases for J; bases not matched to a gene: 15. This CDR3 is built from 18 residues. Germline CDR1 LNHDA, CDR2 SQIVND (reference sequence). The CDR3 loop reads CASKGGTGLNEGNQPQHF. The CDR3 nucleotides are TGTGCCAGTAAGGGAGGGACAGGGTTGAATGAAGGCAATCAGCCCCAGCATTTT. Looking up the rest from reference TRBV19 and TRBJ1-5 gives the full variable domain: DGGITQSPKYLFRKEGQNVTLSCEQNLNHDAMYWYRQDPGQGLRLIYYSQIVNDFQKGDIAEGYSVSREKKESFPLTVTSAQKNPTAFYLCASKGGTGLNEGNQPQHFGDGTRLSIL.

The chain couples TRBV30 to TRBJ1-3; D is perhaps TRBD1 (6 bases). V dropped 0 bases and J dropped 4 bases, with 13 bases sitting between them. CDR1 is GTSNPN and CDR2 is SVGIG in the germline V gene (reference sequence). The CDR3 is made up of 15 amino acids. The CDR3, as DNA: TGTGCCTGGAGTGTCGGGGGGCTACGGGGAAACACCATATATTTT. It codes for CAWSVGGLRGNTIYF.

V usage is TRBV18 and J usage is TRBJ1-6; 8 nucleotides match TRBD1. The CDR3 is 15 residues long. V trimming: 5 bases; J trimming: 9 bases; junction bases outside the gene matches: 9. Germline V lookup: CDR1 KGHSH, CDR2 LQKENI. CDR3 nucleotides: TGTGCCAGCTCAACCGGACAGGGCCGGGGTTCACCCCTCCACTTT. It yields the protein CASSTGQGRGSPLHF.

The sample holds a few counts of this clone. V usage is TRBV6-2 or TRBV6-3 and J usage is TRBJ1-1; TRBD1 matches at 7 bases. Germline lookup yields CDR1 MNHEY and CDR2 SVGEGT. CDR3 length equals 14 residues. V dropped 2 bases and J dropped 7; count of bases not matched to a gene: 7. The CDR3 DNA sequence: TGTGCCAGCAGTTACCCGGTCGGGACAGATGAAGCTTTCTTT. This gives the protein CASSYPVGTDEAFF.